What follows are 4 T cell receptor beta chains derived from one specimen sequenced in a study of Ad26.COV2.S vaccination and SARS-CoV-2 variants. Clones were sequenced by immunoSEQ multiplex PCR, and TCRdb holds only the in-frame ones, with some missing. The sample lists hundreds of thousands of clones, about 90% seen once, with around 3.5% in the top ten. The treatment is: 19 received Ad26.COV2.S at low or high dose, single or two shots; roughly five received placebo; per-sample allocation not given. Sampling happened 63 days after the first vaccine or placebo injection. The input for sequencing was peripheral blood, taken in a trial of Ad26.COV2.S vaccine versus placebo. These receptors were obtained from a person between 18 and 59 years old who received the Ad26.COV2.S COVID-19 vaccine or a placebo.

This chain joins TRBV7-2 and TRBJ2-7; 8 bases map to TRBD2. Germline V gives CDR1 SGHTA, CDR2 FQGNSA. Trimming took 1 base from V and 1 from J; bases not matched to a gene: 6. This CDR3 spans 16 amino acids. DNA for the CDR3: TGTGCCAGCAGCTTAGTTGTGCGGGGGGTTTCCTACGAGCAGTACTTC. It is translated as CASSLVVRGVSYEQYF.

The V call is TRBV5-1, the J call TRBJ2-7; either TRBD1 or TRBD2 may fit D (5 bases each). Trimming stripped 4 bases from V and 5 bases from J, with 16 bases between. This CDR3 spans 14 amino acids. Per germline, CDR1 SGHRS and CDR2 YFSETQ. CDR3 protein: CASSRDAGTDEQYF. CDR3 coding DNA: TGCGCCAGCAGCCGGGACGCCGGAACCGACGAGCAGTACTTC.

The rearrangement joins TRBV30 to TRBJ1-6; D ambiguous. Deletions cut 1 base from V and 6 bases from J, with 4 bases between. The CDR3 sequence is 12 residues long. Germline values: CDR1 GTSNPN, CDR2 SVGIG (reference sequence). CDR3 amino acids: CAWSGINSPLHF. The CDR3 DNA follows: TGTGCCTGGAGTGGAATTAATTCACCCCTCCACTTT.

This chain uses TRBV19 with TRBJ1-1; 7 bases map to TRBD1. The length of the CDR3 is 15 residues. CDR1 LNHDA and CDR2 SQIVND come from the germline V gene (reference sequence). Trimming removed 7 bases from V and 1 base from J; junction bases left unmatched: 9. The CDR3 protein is CASTTHRGGNTEAFF. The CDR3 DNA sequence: TGTGCCAGTACTACTCACAGGGGAGGGAACACTGAAGCTTTCTTT.